This T cell receptor beta chain was found in a study of T-cell reconstitution after alpha-beta-depleted transplantation in children. Study-level points and caveats: Counts and diversity of T cells one year after transplant came mostly from newly produced T cells. Reportedly, alpha-beta T cells present about two months post-transplant originated from several hundred expanded clones of graft origin.

As it was prepared, the TCRbeta library received unique molecular identifiers. TCRdb reanalysed the PCR reads using MiXCR and keeps one entry per CDR3 protein. This table holds 250,000 to 300,000 distinct CDR3 sequences, roughly a tenth found once. As for this clonotype: Its specificity is unknown. A much larger clone sits a single nucleotide away, making a read error possible.

The CDR3 runs 16 residues. With 2 bases removed from V and 6 bases from J, the gap between germline ends came to 17 bases. The specimen comprised PBMCs, sampled before TCRalphabeta/CD19-depleted stem cell transplant. This chain connects TRBV12-3 or TRBV12-4 to TRBJ1-5; possible D gene TRBD1, 5 bases. The TCR comes from a boy less than two years old with acute myeloid leukemia, due to receive a stem cell transplant. The CDR3 reads CASSLTTRGGGQPQHF. Here the CDR3 DNA reads TGTGCCAGCAGTTTAACGACGAGGGGAGGAGGTCAGCCCCAGCATTTT.